These 17 T cell receptor beta chains came from one sample sequenced in a study of blood T cell repertoires in COVID-19. The data were produced by immunoSEQ multiplex PCR, yet TCRdb's version contains in-frame clones alone and is incomplete. Of roughly 32,000 clones listed, 75% were seen once; the top ten hold approximately 15%. The source material was peripheral blood. Every receptor here comes from an elderly man with active or convalescent COVID-19.

This clone was detected a few times. The chain uses TRBV15 and TRBJ1-5, with 8 nucleotides matching TRBD1. Germline V gives CDR1 LNHNV, CDR2 YYDKDF (reference sequence). The CDR3 extends over 14 amino acids. The V and J ends lost 2 bases and 8 bases, in that order; junction bases with no gene match: 5. CDR3: CATSRTQGDKPQHF. CDR3 in DNA: TGTGCCACCAGCAGAACACAGGGGGATAAGCCCCAGCATTTT.

The chain uses TRBV7-8 and TRBJ2-1; TRBD2 matches 8 bases. With 1 base clipped from V and 4 bases from J, the junction kept 9 bases outside the gene matches. The CDR3 spans 17 residues. CDR1 is SGHVS and CDR2 is FQNEAQ in the germline V gene. The chain's CDR3 is CASSLDSERERYNEQFF. The DNA of the CDR3 is TGTGCCAGCAGCTTAGACTCCGAGCGGGAGAGATACAATGAGCAGTTCTTC.

This clone was observed a handful of times. V gene TRBV5-4 combines with J gene TRBJ1-4, with D perhaps matching TRBD1 (5 bases). Germline assignment: CDR1 SGHNT and CDR2 YYREEE (reference sequence). Trimming removed 1 base at V and 8 bases at J, with 18 bases between. The CDR3 runs to 16 residues. The CDR3 nucleotides read TGTGCCAGCAGCTTGTCGGGGGGTTCGGGACGCGAAAAACTGTTTTTT. It specifies CASSLSGGSGREKLFF.

This clone has a handful of counts. V and J are TRBV7-8 and TRBJ2-1; 13 bases are a match to TRBD2. The CDR3 runs to 20 residues. J gave up 0 bases and V 3 bases, and 11 bases lay outside the gene matches. The V gene's germline CDR1 is SGHVS and CDR2 FQNEAQ. In DNA, the CDR3 is TGTGCCAGCAGCTTCCCGACAGGGGGACTAGCGGGGCTCTCCTACAATGAGCAGTTCTTC. The encoded protein is CASSFPTGGLAGLSYNEQFF. The whole variable domain, filled in from reference TRBV7-8 and TRBJ2-1, reads GAGVSQSPRYKVAKRGQDVALRCDPISGHVSLFWYQQALGQGPEFLTYFQNEAQLDKSGLPSDRFFAERPEGSVSTLKIQRTQQEDSAVYLCASSFPTGGLAGLSYNEQFFGPGTRLTVL.

This chain joins TRBV6-2 or TRBV6-3 and TRBJ1-5, with D unclear. Germline values: CDR1 MNHEY, CDR2 SVGEGT. The CDR3 runs 14 residues. The V and J ends lost 6 bases and 0 bases respectively, with 9 bases between them. The CDR3 protein is CASSRSGSNQPQHF. Here the CDR3 DNA reads TGTGCCAGCAGCCGCTCGGGTAGCAATCAGCCCCAGCATTTT.

V is TRBV7-8 and J is TRBJ2-5, with D perhaps TRBD2 (7 bases). The CDR3 sequence is 15 residues long. Trimming pared 5 bases from V and 5 bases from J, leaving 18 bases between. Germline V gene data show CDR1 as SGHVS and CDR2 as FQNEAQ. The CDR3 DNA is TGTGCCAGCAGCCCATTCGTCGGGGGGCGGGAGACCCAGTACTTC. The encoded protein is CASSPFVGGRETQYF. Using reference TRBV7-8 and TRBJ2-5 for the parts outside the CDR3, the full variable domain is GAGVSQSPRYKVAKRGQDVALRCDPISGHVSLFWYQQALGQGPEFLTYFQNEAQLDKSGLPSDRFFAERPEGSVSTLKIQRTQQEDSAVYLCASSPFVGGRETQYFGPGTRLLVL.

This clone has a single count. The rearrangement uses TRBV5-6 and TRBJ1-5; TRBD1 might be the D (6 bases). The CDR3 has 15 amino acids. Germline CDR1 SGHDT, CDR2 YYEEEE. Deletions cut 5 bases from V and 5 bases from J, with 17 bases between. The CDR3: CASSPRGGRDQPQHF. CDR3 sequence (DNA): TGTGCCAGCAGTCCTAGAGGGGGGAGGGATCAGCCCCAGCATTTT.

The chain combines TRBV4-1 with TRBJ1-5; D not certain. Germline V gene lookup returns CDR1 MGHRA and CDR2 YSYEKL. The length of the CDR3 is 14 residues. Trimming shortened V by 4 bases and J by 6 bases, and 13 bases separated the two germline ends. The CDR3 loop is CASSLRQEGQPQHF. The CDR3 nucleotides are TGCGCCAGCAGCCTTCGACAAGAGGGTCAGCCCCAGCATTTT.

V usage is TRBV11-2 and J usage is TRBJ1-2; D is unresolved. Germline CDR1 and CDR2: SGHAT and FQNNGV. The CDR3 spans 18 residues. Trimming took 0 bases from V and 2 from J, leaving 19 bases between them. CDR3 region: CASSLDLGGFEINYGYTF. Written as DNA, the CDR3 is TGTGCCAGCAGCTTAGATCTTGGCGGTTTTGAAATAAACTATGGCTACACCTTC. Full variable domain (remainder filled in from reference TRBV11-2 and TRBJ1-2): EAGVAQSPRYKIIEKRQSVAFWCNPISGHATLYWYQQILGQGPKLLIQFQNNGVVDDSQLPKDRFSAERLKGVDSTLKIQPAKLEDSAVYLCASSLDLGGFEINYGYTFGSGTRLTVV.

This clone has more than one count but fewer than ten. The V gene is TRBV6-1, the J gene TRBJ2-3, with 9 bases identical to TRBD1. CDR3 size: 17 residues. The V gene's germline CDR1 is MNHNS and CDR2 SASEGT. The V and J ends lost 2 bases and 3 bases, in that order; junction bases with no gene match: 9. The CDR3 protein is CASSEPGGDRVTDTQYF. The DNA of the CDR3 is TGTGCCAGCAGTGAACCCGGTGGGGACAGGGTGACAGATACGCAGTATTTT.

The chain carries TRBV6-5 and TRBJ1-2; 8 nucleotides match TRBD1. The CDR3 length is 16 residues. V was pared by 4 bases and J by 0 bases, with 7 bases of the junction left unmatched. Germline V CDR1 and CDR2: MNHEY, SVGAGI. The CDR3 region is CASSLDRAASNYGYTF. In nucleotides, the CDR3 is TGTGCCAGCAGTTTGGACAGGGCGGCCTCTAACTATGGCTACACCTTC.

The rearrangement links TRBV2 to TRBJ1-2, with D possibly being TRBD1 (5 bases). From germline, CDR1 is SNHLY and CDR2 FYNNEI. Trimming pared 4 bases from V and 8 bases from J, leaving 17 bases between. The CDR3 sequence is 14 residues long. The CDR3, as DNA: TGTGCCAGCAGTGTCACAGGCCAACTCTGGGGCTACACCTTC. Translating gives CASSVTGQLWGYTF. Full variable domain (outside the CDR3, taken from reference TRBV2 and TRBJ1-2): EPEVTQTPSHQVTQMGQEVILRCVPISNHLYFYWYRQILGQKVEFLVSFYNNEISEKSEIFDDQFSVERPDGSNFTLKIRSTKLEDSAMYFCASSVTGQLWGYTFGSGTRLTVV.

This clone was detected only a few times. The CDR3 loop is CASSLRLNYGYTF. CDR3 bases: TGTGCCAGCAGTTTAAGACTGAACTATGGCTACACCTTC. The chain recombines TRBV28 with TRBJ1-2; D call uncertain. V was pared by 2 bases and J by 2 bases, with 6 bases between. This CDR3 has 13 amino acids. Germline CDR1 reads MDHEN; CDR2 reads SYDVKM.

The chain couples TRBV24-1 to TRBJ2-1; 9 positions match TRBD2. V lost 3 bases to trimming and J lost 3 bases; unmatched junction nucleotides: 8. From germline, CDR1 is KGHDR and CDR2 SFDVKD. The CDR3 is made up of 17 amino acids. CDR3 in DNA: TGTGCCACCAGTGATCATACTCATAGCGGGAGCTACAATGAGCAGTTCTTC. The encoded protein is CATSDHTHSGSYNEQFF.

This rearrangement joins TRBV5-1 to TRBJ1-1; TRBD1 matches at 9 bases. Germline values: CDR1 SGHRS, CDR2 YFSETQ. CDR3 length: 12 residues. The ends lost 4 bases at V and 11 bases at J; junction bases unmatched: 6. The CDR3 sequence: CASSPRQGDAFF. CDR3 in DNA: TGCGCCAGCAGCCCAAGACAGGGGGACGCTTTCTTT.

V gene TRBV28 combines with J gene TRBJ2-1; 13 bases line up with TRBD2. This CDR3 is built from 15 residues. Germline loops: CDR1 MDHEN, CDR2 SYDVKM. V lost 6 bases to trimming and J lost 9 bases; unmatched junction nucleotides: 8. CDR3 sequence: CASSLGLAGVGEQFF. The CDR3 DNA reads as TGTGCCAGCAGCTTAGGACTAGCGGGAGTGGGTGAGCAGTTCTTC.

The chain carries TRBV5-6 and TRBJ1-3; unclear D gene. The V gene lost 0 bases and the J gene lost 4 bases, with 8 bases spanning the gap. CDR3 length: 14 amino acids. Germline CDR1 reads SGHDT; CDR2 reads YYEEEE. CDR3 DNA: TGTGCCAGCAGCTTGGGTTTACAAGGAAACACCATATATTTT. It yields the protein CASSLGLQGNTIYF.